A single sample gave rise to the 7 T cell receptor beta chains below, sequenced in a study of persistence of HIV-infected CD4 T cells (dated by TCRdb to the early 2020s). TCRbeta repertoires were sequenced from genomic DNA with the immunoSEQ hsTCRB assay version 4 in survey mode. TCRdb obtained this table from immuneACCESS and retained in-frame rearrangements with V and J assigned. These tables miss some clones; where compared with another copy, unresolved V genes account for less than half of the shortfall, and the remainder is unexplained. Here the sample has 30,000 to 45,000 clones; 82% occur a single time. The ten most abundant clones make up roughly 0.97% of the sample. The sample's treatment or condition label, decoded: suppressive antiretroviral therapy. A pool of overlapping HIV-1 Gag 15-mer peptides was used at 0.9 to 1 ug per peptide per mL for cell stimulation. Nonresponding CD40L-negative CD69-negative CD45RO-high memory CD4+ T cells were sorted as memory populations depleted of antigen-responding cells.

Their specific antigens are unknown. Sequencing was performed on cultured CD4+ T cells from PBMCs, taken from a patient who received antiretroviral therapy. This sample's cell subset or site label indicates: CD40L-CD69- CD45RO-high memory CD4 T cells not responding to Gag peptides. The source of these receptors is an adult with HIV. The donor label of this sample is uncertain.

This clone was observed once. The chain couples TRBV6-1 to TRBJ2-7; 12 nucleotides agree with TRBD2. Germline V CDR1 and CDR2: MNHNS, SASEGT. This CDR3 contains 17 residues. After removal of 0 bases from V and 7 bases from J, the junction contained 10 bases not matched to a gene. The CDR3 protein is CASSEAGVLAGGWEQYV. The CDR3 coding sequence is TGTGCCAGCAGTGAAGCGGGGGTACTAGCGGGGGGCTGGGAGCAGTACGTC.

CDR3 amino acids: CASSFLNRVDSDGYTF. CDR3 coding DNA: TGTGCCAGCAGTTTCCTTAACAGGGTTGATTCTGATGGCTACACCTTC. The chain recombines TRBV27 with TRBJ1-2; perhaps TRBD1 as D (6 bases). Germline values: CDR1 MNHEY, CDR2 SMNVEV (reference sequence). Trimming shortened V by 3 bases and J by 6 bases, and 20 bases separated the two germline ends. This CDR3 contains 16 residues.

The chain combines TRBV6-5 with TRBJ1-1; no clear D gene. V lost 7 bases to trimming and J lost 2 bases, with 11 bases between them. The CDR3 totals 13 residues. Germline CDR1 is MNHEY and CDR2 is SVGAGI. CDR3: CASIDEVNTEAFF. The CDR3 bases are TGTGCCAGCATCGACGAGGTAAACACTGAAGCTTTCTTT.

The gene calls are TRBV10-2 and TRBJ1-2; TRBD1 matches 7 bases. The CDR3 runs to 14 residues. Germline CDR1 is WSHSY and CDR2 is SAAADI. With 3 bases clipped from V and 8 bases from J, the junction kept 9 bases outside the gene matches. DNA for the CDR3: TGCGCCAGCAGTGAAGGGGACAGCGTGGGCGGCTACACCTTC. This encodes CASSEGDSVGGYTF.

This clone has a handful of counts. The genes are TRBV2 and TRBJ2-1, with TRBD2 matching over 10 bases. CDR3 length: 16 residues. V lost 3 bases, J lost 2 bases, and 4 bases stayed unmatched. CDR1 is SNHLY, CDR2 FYNNEI, per germline. CDR3 protein: CASSDKRGGAYNEQFF. The CDR3, as DNA: TGTGCCAGCAGTGACAAGCGGGGGGGTGCCTACAATGAGCAGTTCTTC.

This CDR3 reads CASSVALHGGELFF. The CDR3 DNA follows: TGTGCCAGCAGCGTAGCTCTACACGGCGGGGAGCTGTTTTTT. V and J are TRBV9 and TRBJ2-2, with no clear D. Per germline, CDR1 SGDLS and CDR2 YYNGEE. V lost 0 bases, J lost 7 bases, and 10 bases lay in between. The CDR3 runs to 14 residues.

The chain recombines TRBV5-8 with TRBJ2-7; the match to TRBD1 covers 8 bases. The CDR3 contains 15 residues. CDR1 is SGHTS, CDR2 YDEGEE, per germline. V shed 6 bases, J shed 1 base, and the junction held 9 bases outside the gene matches. Here the CDR3 DNA reads TGTGCCAGCACCGATGGGACAGGCCATTCCTACGAGCAGTACGTC. Translating it yields CASTDGTGHSYEQYV.